These 8 T cell receptor beta chains were all obtained from the same sample, sequenced in a study of cytomegalovirus exposure and HLA in healthy donors. Method: immunoSEQ multiplex PCR; TCRdb's copy keeps in-frame clones and lacks some. The data contain around 130,000 clones, under 90% of them singletons. Sequenced input: PBMCs. The receptors were gathered from a young man in good health and CMV-seronegative.

This clone is a singleton in its sample. The V and J genes are TRBV5-1 and TRBJ2-3; tentative D call: TRBD1 (5 bases). Between the trimmed V and J ends, which lost 3 bases and 2 bases, there was a span of 10 bases. The CDR3 contains 14 residues. Germline values: CDR1 SGHRS, CDR2 YFSETQ. Here the CDR3 reads CASSSTGNTDTQYF. The DNA for the CDR3 is TGCGCCAGCAGCTCCACAGGTAACACAGATACGCAGTATTTT.

The chain links TRBV14 to TRBJ2-1; D not certain. Trimming left V 0 bases short and J 0 bases short, with 9 bases between. The CDR3 consists of 16 residues. Germline assignment: CDR1 SGHDN and CDR2 FVKESK. This CDR3 is CASSQDLVSSYNEQFF. The CDR3 DNA reads as TGTGCCAGCAGCCAAGATTTGGTCAGCTCCTACAATGAGCAGTTCTTC.

The CDR3 DNA reads TGTGCCAGCAGCTTAGCGGAGGGGCGTGGAGATACGCAGTATTTT. Protein sequence: CASSLAEGRGDTQYF. The chain recombines TRBV7-9 with TRBJ2-3; D is perhaps TRBD2 (6 bases). The CDR3 extends over 15 amino acids. Trimming shortened V by 0 bases and J by 5 bases, and 12 bases separated the two germline ends. The germline V gene encodes CDR1 SEHNR and CDR2 FQNEAQ (reference sequence).

The rearrangement uses TRBV18 and TRBJ1-2, with 7 bases identical to TRBD1. This CDR3 contains 16 residues. CDR1 and CDR2 from the germline V gene are KGHSH and LQKENI. After removal of 2 bases from V and 4 bases from J, the junction contained 10 bases not matched to a gene. CDR3 in DNA: TGTGCCAGCTCACCAAGTACAGGGGACTCGATCTATGGCTACACCTTC. Amino acid sequence: CASSPSTGDSIYGYTF.

The chain employs TRBV5-1 and TRBJ2-6; a possible D gene is TRBD2 (7 bases). The V gene lost 2 bases and the J gene lost 4 bases, with 19 bases spanning the gap. The CDR3 is 18 residues long. Germline loops: CDR1 SGHRS, CDR2 YFSETQ. Here the CDR3 reads CASSFQDWGGPGANVLTF. DNA of the CDR3: TGCGCCAGCAGCTTTCAGGACTGGGGGGGCCCAGGGGCCAACGTCCTGACTTTC.

The V call is TRBV28, the J call TRBJ2-4; 9 nucleotides match TRBD1. The germline CDR1 and CDR2 sequences are MDHEN and SYDVKM. The CDR3 consists of 16 residues. V lost 2 bases, J lost 7 bases, and 9 bases stayed unmatched. CDR3 bases: TGTGCCAGCAGTTTACCTAACAGGGGGCTGGGGAACATTCAGTACTTC. Translating it yields CASSLPNRGLGNIQYF.

This chain joins TRBV5-6 and TRBJ2-7; TRBD1 might be the D (6 bases). Trimming took off 4 bases at V and 1 base at J, with 9 bases between the two ends. CDR3 size: 13 residues. The germline V gene encodes CDR1 SGHDT and CDR2 YYEEEE. CDR3 amino acids: CASSGTLSYEQYF. As DNA, the CDR3 is TGTGCCAGCAGCGGGACATTGTCCTACGAGCAGTACTTC.

This clone showed up just a few times. CDR3 coding DNA: TGTGCCAGCGTGGATCAGCGGGGGCAGTACTTC. Translation gives CASVDQRGQYF. The chain couples TRBV6-1 to TRBJ2-7; 7 positions agree with TRBD2. Unmatched junction bases numbered 7, after V lost 8 bases and J lost 9 bases. The CDR3 runs to 11 residues. Per the germline V gene, CDR1 is MNHNS and CDR2 is SASEGT.